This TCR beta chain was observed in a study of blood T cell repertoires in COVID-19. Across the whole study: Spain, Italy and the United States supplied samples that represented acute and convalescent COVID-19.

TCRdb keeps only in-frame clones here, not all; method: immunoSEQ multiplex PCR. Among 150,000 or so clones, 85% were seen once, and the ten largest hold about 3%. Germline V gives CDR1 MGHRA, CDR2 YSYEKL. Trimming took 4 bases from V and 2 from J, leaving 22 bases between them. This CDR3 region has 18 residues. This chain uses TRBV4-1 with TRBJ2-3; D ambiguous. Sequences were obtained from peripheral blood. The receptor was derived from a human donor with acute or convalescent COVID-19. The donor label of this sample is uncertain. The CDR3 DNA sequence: TGCGCCAGCAGCCTCATTGGGTCCGGCAGGCTCCACACAGATACGCAGTATTTT. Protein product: CASSLIGSGRLHTDTQYF.